The clone carrying this TCR beta chain was detected only once. The data were obtained in a study of shared clonotypes between healthy human individuals. Trimming left V 8 bases short and J 3 bases short, with 16 bases between. CDR1 and CDR2 (germline): WSHSY, SAAADI. This CDR3 has 14 amino acids. TCRdb's copy holds only in-frame clones and misses some; the assay was immunoSEQ multiplex PCR. The sample comprises more than 1,200,000 clones, 98% to 99% of which are singletons, and under 0.45% rests with the top ten. The rearrangement joins TRBV10-2 to TRBJ1-2; D gene ambiguous. The TCR was taken from a man younger than 40 in good health. The sequencing input was naive CD4+ T cells sorted from blood. Stated subset: CD45RA+ positively selected. The CDR3 DNA follows: TGCGCCAGCTCGAGATTTGGGCAGGACTATGGCTACACCTTC. As protein: CASSRFGQDYGYTF.